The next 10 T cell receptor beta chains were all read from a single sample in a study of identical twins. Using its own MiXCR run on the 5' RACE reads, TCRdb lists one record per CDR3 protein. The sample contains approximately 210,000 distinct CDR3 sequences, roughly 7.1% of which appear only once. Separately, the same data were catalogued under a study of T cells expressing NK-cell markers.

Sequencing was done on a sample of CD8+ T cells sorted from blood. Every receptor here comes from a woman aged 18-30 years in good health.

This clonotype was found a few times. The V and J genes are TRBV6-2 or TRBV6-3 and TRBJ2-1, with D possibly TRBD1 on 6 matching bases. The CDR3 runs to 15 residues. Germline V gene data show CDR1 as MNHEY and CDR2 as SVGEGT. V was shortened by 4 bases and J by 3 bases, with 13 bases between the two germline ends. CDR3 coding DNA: TGTGCCAGCAGTTTTTTCCCGGACAGCTACAATGAGCAGTTCTTC. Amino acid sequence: CASSFFPDSYNEQFF.

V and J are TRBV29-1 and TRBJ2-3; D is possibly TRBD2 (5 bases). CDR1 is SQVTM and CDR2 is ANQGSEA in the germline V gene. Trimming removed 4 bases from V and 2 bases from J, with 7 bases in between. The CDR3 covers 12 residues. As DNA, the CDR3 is TGCAGCGTTGCTGACTACACAGATACGCAGTATTTT. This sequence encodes CSVADYTDTQYF.

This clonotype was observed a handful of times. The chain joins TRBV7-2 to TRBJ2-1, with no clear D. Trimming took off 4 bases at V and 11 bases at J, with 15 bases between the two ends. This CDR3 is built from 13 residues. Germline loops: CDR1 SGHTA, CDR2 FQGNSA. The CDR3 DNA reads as TGTGCCAGCAGCTCCCTCCTCCGGGCGCAGCAGTTCTTC. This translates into CASSSLLRAQQFF.

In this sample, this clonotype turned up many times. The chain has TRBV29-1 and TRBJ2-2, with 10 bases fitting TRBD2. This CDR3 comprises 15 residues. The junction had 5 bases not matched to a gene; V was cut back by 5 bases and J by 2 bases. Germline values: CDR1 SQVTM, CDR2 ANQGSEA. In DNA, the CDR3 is TGCAGCGTTTGCACTAGCGGGGTAAACACCGGGGAGCTGTTTTTT. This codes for CSVCTSGVNTGELFF.

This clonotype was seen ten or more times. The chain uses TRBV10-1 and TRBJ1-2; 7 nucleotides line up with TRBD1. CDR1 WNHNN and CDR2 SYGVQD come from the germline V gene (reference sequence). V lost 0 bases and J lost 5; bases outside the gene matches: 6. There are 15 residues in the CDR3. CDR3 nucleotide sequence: TGCGCCAGCAGTGAGTCGACAGGGCTAGAGTATGGCTACACCTTC. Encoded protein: CASSESTGLEYGYTF.

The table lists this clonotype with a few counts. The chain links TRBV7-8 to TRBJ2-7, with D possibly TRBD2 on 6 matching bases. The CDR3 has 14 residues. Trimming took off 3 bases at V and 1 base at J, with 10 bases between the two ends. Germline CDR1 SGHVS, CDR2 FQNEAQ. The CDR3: CASSFAGTSYEQYF. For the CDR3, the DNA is TGTGCCAGCAGCTTCGCCGGGACTTCCTACGAGCAGTACTTC.

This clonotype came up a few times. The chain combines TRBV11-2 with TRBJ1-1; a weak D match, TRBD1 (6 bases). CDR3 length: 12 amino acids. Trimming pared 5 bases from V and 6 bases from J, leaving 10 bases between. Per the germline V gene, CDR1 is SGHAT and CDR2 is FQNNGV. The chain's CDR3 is CASSQGFAEAFF. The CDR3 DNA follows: TGTGCCAGCAGCCAGGGGTTTGCTGAAGCTTTCTTT.

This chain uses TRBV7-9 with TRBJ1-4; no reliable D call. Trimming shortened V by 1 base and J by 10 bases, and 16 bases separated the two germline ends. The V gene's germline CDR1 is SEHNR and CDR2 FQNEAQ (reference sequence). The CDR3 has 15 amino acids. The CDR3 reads CASSLVNSPGRKLFF. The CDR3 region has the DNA TGTGCCAGCAGCTTAGTTAACAGCCCCGGAAGAAAACTGTTTTTT.

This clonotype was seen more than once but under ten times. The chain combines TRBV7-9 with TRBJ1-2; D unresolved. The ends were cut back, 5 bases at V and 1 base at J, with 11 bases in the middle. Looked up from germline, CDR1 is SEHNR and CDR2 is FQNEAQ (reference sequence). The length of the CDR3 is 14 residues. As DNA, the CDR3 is TGTGCCAGCAGCCCGAGAGAGGTTAACTATGGCTACACCTTC. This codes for CASSPREVNYGYTF.

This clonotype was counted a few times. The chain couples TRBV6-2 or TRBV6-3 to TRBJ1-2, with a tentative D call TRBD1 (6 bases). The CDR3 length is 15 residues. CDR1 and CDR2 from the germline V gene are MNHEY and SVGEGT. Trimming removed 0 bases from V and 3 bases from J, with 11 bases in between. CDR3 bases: TGTGCCAGCAGTTACTCACGGGGGCTTGACTATGGCTACACCTTC. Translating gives CASSYSRGLDYGYTF.